This is a list of T cell receptor beta chains from one sample in a study of blood T cell repertoires in COVID-19. TCRdb's table, derived via immunoSEQ multiplex PCR, lists solely in-frame clones and lacks some. Among over 250,000 clones, 70% to 90% were seen once, and the ten largest hold about 12%. The sample was peripheral blood. These receptors came from a woman aged 70-85 years with COVID-19, enrolled during active disease. CDR3s include the opening cysteine and the closing phenylalanine or tryptophan. Fields, in order: D gene, V gene, J gene, clone size, CDR3 protein, CDR3 DNA. A D gene is named only where the DNA matches it firmly. A row's size may be missing; if present it is once, few, many or a size class.

D: -; V: TRBV5-8; J: TRBJ2-7; size: -; CDR3: CASSLKLTAHSYEQYF; DNA: TGTGCCAGCAGCTTGAAGTTGACAGCCCACTCCTACGAGCAGTACTTC
D: -; V: TRBV2; J: TRBJ1-4; size: -; CDR3: CASSEGRQGIGKLFF; DNA: TGTGCCAGCAGTGAGGGGAGGCAGGGAATCGGAAAACTGTTTTTT
D: TRBD1; V: TRBV4-1; J: TRBJ1-2; size: -; CDR3: CASSQGTGGNYGYTF; DNA: TGCGCCAGCAGCCAAGGGACAGGGGGTAACTATGGCTACACCTTC
D: -; V: TRBV7-9; J: TRBJ1-1; size: few; CDR3: CASSLVQGSEAFF; DNA: TGTGCCAGCAGCTTGGTACAGGGCAGTGAAGCTTTCTTT
D: -; V: TRBV6-1; J: TRBJ1-6; size: -; CDR3: CASSEFQGSSPLHF; DNA: TGTGCCAGCAGTGAGTTCCAGGGCAGTTCACCCCTCCACTTT
D: -; V: TRBV5-4; J: TRBJ1-4; size: -; CDR3: CASSSLGGDDVVSNEKLFF; DNA: TGTGCCAGCAGCTCCCTCGGGGGAGATGATGTTGTATCTAATGAAAAACTGTTTTTT
D: -; V: TRBV11-1; J: TRBJ2-7; size: -; CDR3: CASSLIGYEQYF; DNA: TGTGCCAGCAGCTTAATCGGGTACGAGCAGTACTTC
D: -; V: TRBV21-1; J: TRBJ1-5; size: -; CDR3: CASSRQGGQPQHF; DNA: TGTGCCAGCAGTAGGCAGGGAGGCCAGCCCCAGCATTTT
D: -; V: TRBV9; J: TRBJ1-4; size: -; CDR3: CASSSPRGEKLFF; DNA: TGTGCCAGCAGCTCTCCGAGAGGGGAAAAACTGTTTTTT
D: -; V: TRBV4-1; J: TRBJ1-2; size: once; CDR3: CASSQGASGYTF; DNA: TGCGCCAGCAGCCAAGGGGCCTCTGGCTACACCTTC
D: TRBD1; V: TRBV10-3; J: TRBJ1-2; size: -; CDR3: CAISESNLRTGRSGYTF; DNA: TGTGCCATCAGTGAGTCGAATCTACGGACAGGGAGGAGTGGCTACACCTTC
D: -; V: TRBV24-1; J: TRBJ2-2; size: -; CDR3: CATSRPNTGELFF; DNA: TGTGCCACCAGCCGTCCGAACACCGGGGAGCTGTTTTTT
D: -; V: TRBV15; J: TRBJ2-7; size: -; CDR3: CATSREDLSGEQYF; DNA: TGTGCCACCAGCAGAGAAGACCTTTCGGGCGAGCAGTACTTC
D: -; V: TRBV3-1/TRBV3-2; J: TRBJ1-6; size: -; CDR3: CASSQAGGWPPTPLHF; DNA: TGTGCCAGCAGCCAAGCCGGAGGGTGGCCGCCAACACCCCTCCACTTT
D: -; V: TRBV30; J: TRBJ1-2; size: few; CDR3: CAWSVGRDYGYTF; DNA: TGTGCCTGGAGTGTAGGGAGGGACTATGGCTACACCTTC
D: TRBD1; V: TRBV7-9; J: TRBJ1-1; size: -; CDR3: CASSSETGGITEAFF; DNA: TGTGCCAGCAGTTCAGAGACAGGGGGAATAACTGAAGCTTTCTTT
D: -; V: TRBV29-1; J: TRBJ2-2; size: -; CDR3: CSVNEGTVNTGELFF; DNA: TGCAGCGTTAATGAAGGGACTGTGAACACCGGGGAGCTGTTTTTT
D: -; V: TRBV30; J: TRBJ1-5; size: -; CDR3: CAWSGTDRQPQHF; DNA: TGTGCCTGGAGTGGTACAGATCGTCAGCCCCAGCATTTT
D: TRBD1; V: TRBV5-6; J: TRBJ1-4; size: -; CDR3: CASSLDRAEDEKLFF; DNA: TGTGCCAGCAGCTTAGACAGGGCTGAGGATGAAAAACTGTTTTTT
D: TRBD2; V: TRBV5-6; J: TRBJ2-7; size: -; CDR3: CASAGGTRPYEQYF; DNA: TGTGCCAGCGCGGGGGGGACACGGCCCTACGAGCAGTACTTC
D: -; V: TRBV9; J: TRBJ1-5; size: -; CDR3: CASSVAGGEGQPQHF; DNA: TGTGCCAGCAGCGTAGCGGGGGGGGAAGGTCAGCCCCAGCATTTT
D: TRBD1; V: TRBV28; J: TRBJ1-2; size: -; CDR3: CASRDRQGNNYGYTF; DNA: TGTGCCAGCAGGGATCGACAGGGAAACAACTATGGCTACACCTTC
D: -; V: TRBV6-1; J: TRBJ2-5; size: -; CDR3: CASSETAGNQETQYF; DNA: TGTGCCAGCAGTGAAACGGCGGGGAATCAAGAGACCCAGTACTTC
D: -; V: TRBV30; J: TRBJ1-1; size: -; CDR3: CAWSLPRQPRLITEAFF; DNA: TGTGCCTGGAGCCTTCCCCGACAGCCCCGATTGATCACTGAAGCTTTCTTT
D: -; V: TRBV30; J: TRBJ1-5; size: -; CDR3: CAWSTSGQPQHF; DNA: TGTGCCTGGAGTACGAGCGGTCAGCCCCAGCATTTT
D: -; V: TRBV19; J: TRBJ1-2; size: -; CDR3: CASSIRENYGYTF; DNA: TGTGCCAGTAGTATCCGGGAAAACTATGGCTACACCTTC
D: TRBD1; V: TRBV6-2/TRBV6-3; J: TRBJ2-7; size: -; CDR3: CASSSPGGTGTYEQYF; DNA: TGTGCCAGCAGTTCACCAGGGGGGACAGGGACCTACGAGCAGTACTTC
D: -; V: TRBV30; J: TRBJ1-1; size: -; CDR3: CAWSVRSRETTEAFF; DNA: TGTGCCTGGAGTGTACGGTCGAGGGAGACCACTGAAGCTTTCTTT
D: -; V: TRBV6-5; J: TRBJ1-1; size: -; CDR3: CASRPQENTEAFF; DNA: TGTGCCAGCAGACCTCAGGAGAACACTGAAGCTTTCTTT
D: -; V: TRBV30; J: TRBJ2-2; size: few; CDR3: CAWSETGMLTGELFF; DNA: TGTGCCTGGAGTGAAACAGGGATGTTAACCGGGGAGCTGTTTTTT
D: -; V: TRBV11-2; J: TRBJ2-3; size: -; CDR3: CASSRFEGGGRDTQYF; DNA: TGTGCCAGCAGCCGCTTTGAGGGGGGGGGCAGGGATACGCAGTATTTT
D: -; V: TRBV5-1; J: TRBJ2-6; size: -; CDR3: CASSSEAGANVLTF; DNA: TGCGCCAGCAGCTCCGAGGCTGGGGCCAACGTCCTGACTTTC
D: TRBD1; V: TRBV5-8; J: TRBJ1-5; size: once; CDR3: CASSLGGGRGSNQPQHF; DNA: TGTGCCAGCAGCTTGGGGGGCGGCAGGGGGAGCAATCAGCCCCAGCATTTT
D: -; V: TRBV6-2/TRBV6-3; J: TRBJ1-1; size: -; CDR3: CASSYFLGNTEAFF; DNA: TGTGCCAGCAGTTACTTCCTCGGGAACACTGAAGCTTTCTTT
D: -; V: TRBV12-3/TRBV12-4; J: TRBJ1-5; size: once; CDR3: CANCYSNQPQHF; DNA: TGTGCCAACTGCTATAGCAATCAGCCCCAGCATTTT
D: TRBD1; V: TRBV18; J: TRBJ1-1; size: -; CDR3: CASATGVGNTEAFF; DNA: TGTGCCAGCGCGACAGGGGTGGGGAACACTGAAGCTTTCTTT
D: -; V: TRBV12-3/TRBV12-4; J: TRBJ1-2; size: -; CDR3: CASSLGGGYTF; DNA: TGTGCCAGCAGTTTAGGAGGGGGCTACACCTTC
D: -; V: TRBV5-1; J: TRBJ2-3; size: -; CDR3: CASSTLGYHTDTQYF; DNA: TGCGCCAGCAGCACCCTCGGGTATCACACAGATACGCAGTATTTT
D: -; V: TRBV6-5; J: TRBJ2-2; size: -; CDR3: CASSYRRQDTGELFF; DNA: TGTGCCAGCAGCTACCGCAGACAGGATACCGGGGAGCTGTTTTTT
D: -; V: TRBV13; J: TRBJ1-5; size: -; CDR3: CASSLVWANSNQPQHF; DNA: TGTGCCAGCAGCTTGGTGTGGGCTAATAGCAATCAGCCCCAGCATTTT
D: TRBD1; V: TRBV4-1; J: TRBJ1-2; size: -; CDR3: CASSQDPRPQGATYGYTF; DNA: TGCGCCAGCAGCCAAGACCCCCGCCCCCAGGGGGCGACCTATGGCTACACCTTC
D: TRBD2; V: TRBV11-2; J: TRBJ2-7; size: -; CDR3: CASSSPGLGLYEQYF; DNA: TGTGCCAGCAGCTCACCGGGACTAGGACTGTACGAGCAGTACTTC
D: TRBD2; V: TRBV10-3; J: TRBJ2-3; size: -; CDR3: CAISGLAGGPTDTQYF; DNA: TGTGCCATCAGTGGTCTAGCGGGGGGGCCGACAGATACGCAGTATTTT
D: TRBD1; V: TRBV5-1; J: TRBJ2-1; size: -; CDR3: CASSLGQSYNEQFF; DNA: TGCGCCAGCAGCCTGGGACAGTCCTACAATGAGCAGTTCTTC
D: TRBD2; V: TRBV7-3; J: TRBJ2-3; size: -; CDR3: CASSLLGGAADTQYF; DNA: TGTGCCAGCAGCTTACTCGGGGGGGCCGCAGATACGCAGTATTTT
D: -; V: TRBV3-1/TRBV3-2; J: TRBJ2-3; size: -; CDR3: CASSQVLAPSEDTQYF; DNA: TGTGCCAGCAGCCAAGTACTAGCCCCCTCTGAAGATACGCAGTATTTT
D: -; V: TRBV5-4; J: TRBJ1-2; size: -; CDR3: CASSLGGTIPGYTF; DNA: TGTGCCAGCAGCTTAGGAGGGACCATTCCTGGCTACACCTTC
D: -; V: TRBV5-6; J: TRBJ1-1; size: many; CDR3: CASSPGYGTEAFF; DNA: TGTGCCAGCAGCCCAGGGTATGGCACTGAAGCTTTCTTT
D: -; V: TRBV28; J: TRBJ2-6; size: -; CDR3: CASGRDSSGANVLTF; DNA: TGTGCCAGCGGCCGCGACAGCTCTGGGGCCAACGTCCTGACTTTC